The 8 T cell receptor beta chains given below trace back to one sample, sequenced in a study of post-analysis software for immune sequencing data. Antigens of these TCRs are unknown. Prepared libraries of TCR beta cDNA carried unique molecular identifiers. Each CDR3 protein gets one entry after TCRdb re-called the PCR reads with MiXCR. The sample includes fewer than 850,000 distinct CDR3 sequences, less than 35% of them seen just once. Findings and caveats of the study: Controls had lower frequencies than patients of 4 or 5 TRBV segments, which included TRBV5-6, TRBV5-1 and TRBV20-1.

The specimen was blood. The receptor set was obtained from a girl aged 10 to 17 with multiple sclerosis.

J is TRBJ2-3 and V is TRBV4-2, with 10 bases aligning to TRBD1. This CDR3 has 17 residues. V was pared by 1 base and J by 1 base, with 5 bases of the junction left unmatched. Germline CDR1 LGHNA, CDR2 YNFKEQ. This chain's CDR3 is CASSQGSGTGGTDTQYF. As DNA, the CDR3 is TGTGCCAGCAGCCAAGGATCCGGGACAGGGGGCACAGATACGCAGTATTTT.

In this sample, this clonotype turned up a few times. CDR3: CASSPPRLRDLYEQYF. The CDR3 DNA is TGTGCCAGCAGCCCCCCCCGGTTGAGGGACCTCTACGAGCAGTACTTC. The V call is TRBV6-6, the J call TRBJ2-7; D tentatively fits TRBD1 or TRBD2 (5 bases each). V was cut by 6 bases and J by 3 bases, with 21 bases left in between. Looked up from germline, CDR1 is MNHNY and CDR2 is SVGAGI (reference sequence). The CDR3 totals 16 residues.

CDR3: CASSQGQGGNEQYF. CDR3 sequence (DNA): TGTGCCAGCAGCCAAGGACAGGGGGGTAACGAGCAGTACTTC. V gene TRBV4-2 combines with J gene TRBJ2-4, with 9 bases fitting TRBD1. The J call is in doubt because the DNA end fits TRBJ2-7 better. The germline V gene has CDR1 LGHNA and CDR2 YNFKEQ. The CDR3 consists of 14 residues.

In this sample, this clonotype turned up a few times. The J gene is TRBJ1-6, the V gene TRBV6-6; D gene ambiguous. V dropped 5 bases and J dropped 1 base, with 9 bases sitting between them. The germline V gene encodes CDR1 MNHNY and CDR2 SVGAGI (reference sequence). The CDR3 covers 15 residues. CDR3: CASSATRSYNSPLHF. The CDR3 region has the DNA TGTGCCAGCAGTGCCACAAGGTCCTATAATTCACCCCTCCACTTT.

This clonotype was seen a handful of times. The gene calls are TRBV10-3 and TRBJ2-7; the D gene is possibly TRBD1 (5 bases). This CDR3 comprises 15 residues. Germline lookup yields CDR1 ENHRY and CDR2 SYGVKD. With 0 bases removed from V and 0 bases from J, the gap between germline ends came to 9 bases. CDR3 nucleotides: TGTGCCATCAGTGAGTCGATGGGGCTCTCCTACGAGCAGTACTTC. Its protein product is CAISESMGLSYEQYF.

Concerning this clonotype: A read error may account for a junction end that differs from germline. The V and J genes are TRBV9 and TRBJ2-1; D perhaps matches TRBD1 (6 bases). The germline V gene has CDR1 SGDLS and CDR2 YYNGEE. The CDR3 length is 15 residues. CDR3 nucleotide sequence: TGTGCCAACAGCGTCGCAGGACAGTTCCACAATGAGCAGTTCTTC. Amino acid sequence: CANSVAGQFHNEQFF.

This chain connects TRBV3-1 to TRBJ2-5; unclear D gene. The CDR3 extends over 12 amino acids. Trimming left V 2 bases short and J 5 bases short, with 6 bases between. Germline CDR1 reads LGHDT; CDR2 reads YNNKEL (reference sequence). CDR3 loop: CASSQFRETQYF. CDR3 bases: TGTGCCAGCAGCCAATTCCGGGAGACCCAGTACTTC.

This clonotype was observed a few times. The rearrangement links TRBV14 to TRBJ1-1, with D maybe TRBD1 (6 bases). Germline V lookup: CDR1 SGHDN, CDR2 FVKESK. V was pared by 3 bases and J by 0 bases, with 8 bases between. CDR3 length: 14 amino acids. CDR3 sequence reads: CASSQGQMNTEAFF. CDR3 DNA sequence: TGTGCCAGCAGCCAGGGACAAATGAACACTGAAGCTTTCTTT.